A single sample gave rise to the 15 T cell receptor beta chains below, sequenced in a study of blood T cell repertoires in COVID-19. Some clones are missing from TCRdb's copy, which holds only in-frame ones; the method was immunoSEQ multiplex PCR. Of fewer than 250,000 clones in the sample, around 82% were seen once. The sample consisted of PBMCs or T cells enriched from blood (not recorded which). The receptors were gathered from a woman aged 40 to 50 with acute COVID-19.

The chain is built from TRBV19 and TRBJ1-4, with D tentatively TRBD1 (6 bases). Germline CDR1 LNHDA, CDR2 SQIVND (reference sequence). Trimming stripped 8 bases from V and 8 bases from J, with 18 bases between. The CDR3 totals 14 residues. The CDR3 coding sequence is TGTGCCAGTGCCTACAGGGTGAGAGGGGAAAAACTGTTTTTT. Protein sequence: CASAYRVRGEKLFF.

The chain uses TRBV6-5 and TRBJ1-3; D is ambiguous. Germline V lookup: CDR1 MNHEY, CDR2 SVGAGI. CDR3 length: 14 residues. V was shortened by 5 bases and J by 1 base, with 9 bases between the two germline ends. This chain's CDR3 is CASSPVESGNTIYF. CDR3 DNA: TGTGCCAGCAGTCCCGTCGAGTCTGGAAACACCATATATTTT.

The CDR3 nucleotides are TGTGCCAGCAGTTTAGCGGGGGAGGGTAATGAAAAACTGTTTTTT. This gives the protein CASSLAGEGNEKLFF. The rearrangement joins TRBV28 to TRBJ1-4; a weak D match, TRBD1 (5 bases). The V gene lost 2 bases and the J gene lost 4 bases, with 11 bases spanning the gap. Germline loops: CDR1 MDHEN, CDR2 SYDVKM. The CDR3 totals 15 residues.

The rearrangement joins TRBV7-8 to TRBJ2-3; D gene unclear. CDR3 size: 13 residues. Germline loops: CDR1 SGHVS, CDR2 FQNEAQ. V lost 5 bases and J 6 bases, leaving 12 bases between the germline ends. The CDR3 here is CASSQQQIDTQYF. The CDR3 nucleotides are TGTGCCAGCAGCCAACAACAAATTGATACGCAGTATTTT.

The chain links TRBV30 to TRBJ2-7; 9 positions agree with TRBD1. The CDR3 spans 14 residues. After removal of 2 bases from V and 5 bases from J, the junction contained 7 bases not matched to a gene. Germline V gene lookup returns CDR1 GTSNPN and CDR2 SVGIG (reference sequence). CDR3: CAWSWGQGSDEQYF. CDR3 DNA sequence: TGTGCCTGGAGTTGGGGACAGGGTTCCGACGAGCAGTACTTC.

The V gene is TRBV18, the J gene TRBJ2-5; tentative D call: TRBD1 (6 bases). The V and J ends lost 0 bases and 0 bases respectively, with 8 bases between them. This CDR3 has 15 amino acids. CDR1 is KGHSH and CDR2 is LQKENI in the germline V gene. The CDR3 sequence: CASSPPGGHQETQYF. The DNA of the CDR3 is TGTGCCAGCTCACCACCAGGGGGACACCAAGAGACCCAGTACTTC.

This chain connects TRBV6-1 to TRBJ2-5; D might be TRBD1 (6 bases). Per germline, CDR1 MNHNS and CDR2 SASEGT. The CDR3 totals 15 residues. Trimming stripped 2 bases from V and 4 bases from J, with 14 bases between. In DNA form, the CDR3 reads TGTGCCAGCAGTGAACCGGGACACCCCCCAGAGACCCAGTACTTC. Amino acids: CASSEPGHPPETQYF.

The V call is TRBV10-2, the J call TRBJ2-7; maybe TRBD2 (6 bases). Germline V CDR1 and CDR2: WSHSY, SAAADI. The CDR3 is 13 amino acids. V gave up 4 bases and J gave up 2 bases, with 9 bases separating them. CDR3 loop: CASSGDWTYEQYF. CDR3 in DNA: TGCGCCAGCAGTGGGGACTGGACCTACGAGCAGTACTTC.

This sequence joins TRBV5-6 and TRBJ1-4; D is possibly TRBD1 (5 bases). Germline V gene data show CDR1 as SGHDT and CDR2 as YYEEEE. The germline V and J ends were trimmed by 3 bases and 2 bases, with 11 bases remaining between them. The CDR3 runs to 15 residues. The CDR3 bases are TGTGCCAGCAGCTCAGCGGGGGAGACTAATGAAAAACTGTTTTTT. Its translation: CASSSAGETNEKLFF.

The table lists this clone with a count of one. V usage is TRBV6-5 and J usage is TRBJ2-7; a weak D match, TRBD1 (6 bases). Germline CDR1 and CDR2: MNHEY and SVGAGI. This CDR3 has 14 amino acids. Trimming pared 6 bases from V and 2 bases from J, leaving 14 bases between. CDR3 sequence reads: CASRGDKGTYEQYF. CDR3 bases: TGTGCCAGCAGGGGGGACAAGGGAACCTACGAGCAGTACTTC.

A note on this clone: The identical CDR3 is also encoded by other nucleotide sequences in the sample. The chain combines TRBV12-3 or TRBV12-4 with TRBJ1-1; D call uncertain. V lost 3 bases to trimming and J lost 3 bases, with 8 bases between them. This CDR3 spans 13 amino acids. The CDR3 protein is CASSLNGDTEAFF. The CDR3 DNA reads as TGTGCCAGCAGTTTGAACGGGGACACTGAAGCTTTCTTT.

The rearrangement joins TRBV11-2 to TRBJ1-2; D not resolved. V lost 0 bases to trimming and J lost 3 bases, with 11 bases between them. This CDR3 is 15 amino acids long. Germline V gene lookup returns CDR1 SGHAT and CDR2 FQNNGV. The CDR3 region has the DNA TGTGCCAGCAGCTTAGAGGGCAGGAAAGACTATGGCTACACCTTC. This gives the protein CASSLEGRKDYGYTF.

The CDR3 sequence is CASSFSRADSGTQYF. CDR3 bases: TGTGCCAGCAGCTTTTCGAGGGCGGACAGCGGTACGCAGTATTTT. The chain carries TRBV7-2 and TRBJ2-3; possible D gene TRBD1, 6 bases. This CDR3 spans 15 amino acids. The germline V and J ends were trimmed by 3 bases and 8 bases, with 18 bases remaining between them. The germline gives CDR1 SGHTA, CDR2 FQGNSA. Full variable domain (missing parts from reference TRBV7-2 and TRBJ2-3): GAGVSQSPSNKVTEKGKDVELRCDPISGHTALYWYRQSLGQGLEFLIYFQGNSAPDKSGLPSDRFSAERTGGSVSTLTIQRTQQEDSAVYLCASSFSRADSGTQYFGPGTRLTVL.

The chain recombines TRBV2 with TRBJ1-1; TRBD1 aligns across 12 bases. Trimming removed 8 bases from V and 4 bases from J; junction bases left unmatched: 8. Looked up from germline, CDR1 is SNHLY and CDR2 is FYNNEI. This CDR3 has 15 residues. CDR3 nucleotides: TGTGCCAGCTTTCGGGACAGGGGGCGTAGCACTGAAGCTTTCTTT. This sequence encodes CASFRDRGRSTEAFF. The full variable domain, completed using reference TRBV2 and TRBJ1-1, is EPEVTQTPSHQVTQMGQEVILRCVPISNHLYFYWYRQILGQKVEFLVSFYNNEISEKSEIFDDQFSVERPDGSNFTLKIRSTKLEDSAMYFCASFRDRGRSTEAFFGQGTRLTVV.

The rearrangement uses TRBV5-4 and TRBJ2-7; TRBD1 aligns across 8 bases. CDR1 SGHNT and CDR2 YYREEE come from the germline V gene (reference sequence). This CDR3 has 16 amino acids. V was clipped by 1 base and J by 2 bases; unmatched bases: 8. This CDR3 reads CASSLPQGAMTYEQYF. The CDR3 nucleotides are TGTGCCAGCAGCTTGCCCCAGGGGGCTATGACCTACGAGCAGTACTTC. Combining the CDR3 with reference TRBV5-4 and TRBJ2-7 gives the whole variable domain ETGVTQSPTHLIKTRGQQVTLRCSSQSGHNTVSWYQQALGQGPQFIFQYYREEENGRGNFPPRFSGLQFPNYSSELNVNALELDDSALYLCASSLPQGAMTYEQYFGPGTRLTVT.